The rows below give T cell receptor beta chains drawn from one sample of a study of blood T cell repertoires in COVID-19. Using immunoSEQ multiplex PCR, the repertoire was profiled, and TCRdb retains in-frame clones only, with some absent. The sample carries 280,000 or so clones, approximately 83% recorded once. Specimen: peripheral blood. The origin of the receptors is a woman in her twenties or thirties who had recovered from COVID-19. Both conserved end residues are part of each CDR3. A D gene is named only where the DNA matches it firmly. Some rows mark clone size as missing; the rest say once, few, many or name a class of expanded clone.

j_call | d_call | v_call | clone_size | cdr3_aa | cdr3_nt
TRBJ2-1 | . | TRBV7-9 | . | CASSLGKGVGEQFF | TGTGCCAGCAGCTTAGGAAAGGGGGTCGGTGAGCAGTTCTTC
TRBJ2-5 | TRBD2 | TRBV6-5 | . | CASSRAGGRGETQYF | TGTGCCAGCAGTCGAGCGGGAGGGAGGGGTGAGACCCAGTACTTC
TRBJ1-2 | . | TRBV29-1 | . | CSVVSGANYGYTF | TGCAGCGTTGTAAGCGGGGCTAACTATGGCTACACCTTC
TRBJ1-4 | . | TRBV7-9 | . | CASSFMADYENEKLFF | TGTGCCAGCAGCTTTATGGCAGATTACGAAAATGAAAAACTGTTTTTT
TRBJ2-6 | TRBD1 | TRBV4-1 | . | CASSQDYRGRDSSGANVLTF | TGCGCCAGCAGCCAAGATTACAGGGGTAGGGATTCCTCTGGGGCCAACGTCCTGACTTTC
TRBJ1-5 | TRBD1 | TRBV2 | . | CASSQDRGPQPQHF | TGTGCCAGCAGTCAGGACAGGGGGCCTCAGCCCCAGCATTTT
TRBJ1-1 | . | TRBV10-1 | . | CASSAEGSVGNTEAFF | TGCGCCAGCAGTGCGGAGGGCTCGGTGGGGAACACTGAAGCTTTCTTT
TRBJ1-5 | . | TRBV15 | . | CATSRAWDIGQTNQPQHF | TGTGCCACCAGCAGAGCATGGGACATTGGACAGACCAATCAGCCCCAGCATTTT
TRBJ2-2 | . | TRBV5-4 | once | CASSLGSAGELFF | TGTGCCAGCAGCTTGGGATCGGCCGGGGAGCTGTTTTTT
TRBJ1-2 | . | TRBV6-5 | once | CASSYTRLINYGYTF | TGTGCCAGCAGTTACACACGACTGATAAACTATGGCTACACCTTC
TRBJ1-3 | TRBD1 | TRBV7-6 | . | CASSLDRGYDGNTIYF | TGTGCCAGCAGCCTAGACAGGGGATATGATGGAAACACCATATATTTT
TRBJ2-5 | TRBD2 | TRBV7-6 | . | CASSLAGTSGGVRETQYF | TGTGCCAGCAGCCTAGCCGGGACTAGCGGGGGGGTACGGGAGACCCAGTACTTC
TRBJ2-7 | . | TRBV19 | . | CASSYRAGYEQYF | TGTGCCAGTAGTTACAGGGCGGGCTACGAGCAGTACTTC
TRBJ1-3 | . | TRBV19 | . | CASSETIGNTIYF | TGTGCCAGTAGTGAGACTATCGGAAACACCATATATTTT
TRBJ2-7 | TRBD1 | TRBV9 | . | CASSVGGTGASYEQYF | TGTGCCAGCAGCGTAGGTGGGACAGGAGCCTCCTACGAGCAGTACTTC
TRBJ1-1 | TRBD1 | TRBV19 | . | CASSFGQGGKAFF | TGTGCCAGTAGTTTCGGACAGGGAGGAAAAGCTTTCTTT
TRBJ1-5 | . | TRBV28 | . | CASKSTRGGGQPQHF | TGTGCCAGCAAATCTACCAGGGGCGGGGGTCAGCCCCAGCATTTT
TRBJ1-1 | TRBD1 | TRBV11-2 | . | CASSLGGTGVPEAFF | TGTGCCAGCAGCTTAGGGGGGACAGGGGTTCCTGAAGCTTTCTTT
TRBJ1-5 | . | TRBV19 | . | CASSMVAGAGQPQHF | TGTGCCAGTAGTATGGTTGCAGGCGCGGGTCAGCCCCAGCATTTT
TRBJ2-3 | TRBD1 | TRBV15 | . | CATSREDRGPNTDTQYF | TGTGCCACCAGCAGGGAGGACAGGGGGCCAAACACAGATACGCAGTATTTT
TRBJ2-1 | TRBD2 | TRBV7-3 | . | CASSYTSGSSEQFF | TGTGCCAGCAGTTATACTAGCGGGAGTAGTGAGCAGTTCTTC
TRBJ1-1 | TRBD1 | TRBV7-2 | . | CASSAQGARNTEAFF | TGTGCCAGCAGCGCTCAGGGGGCGAGGAACACTGAAGCTTTCTTT